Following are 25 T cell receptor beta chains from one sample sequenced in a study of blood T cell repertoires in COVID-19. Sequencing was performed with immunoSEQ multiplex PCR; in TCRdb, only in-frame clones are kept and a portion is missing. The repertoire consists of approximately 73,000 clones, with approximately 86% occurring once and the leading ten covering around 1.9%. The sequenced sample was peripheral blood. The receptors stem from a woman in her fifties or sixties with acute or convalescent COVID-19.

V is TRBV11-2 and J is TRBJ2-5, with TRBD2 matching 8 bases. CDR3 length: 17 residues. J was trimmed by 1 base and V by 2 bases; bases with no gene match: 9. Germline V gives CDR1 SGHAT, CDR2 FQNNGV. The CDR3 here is CASSLNRGGGLQETQYF. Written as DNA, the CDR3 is TGTGCCAGCAGCTTAAACCGGGGGGGAGGGCTCCAAGAGACCCAGTACTTC.

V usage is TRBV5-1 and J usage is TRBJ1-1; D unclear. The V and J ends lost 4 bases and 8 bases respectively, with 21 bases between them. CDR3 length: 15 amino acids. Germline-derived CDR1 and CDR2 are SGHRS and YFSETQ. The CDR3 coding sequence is TGCGCCAGCAGCCAGCGAGCGACGGCCGCGGGGGAAGCTTTCTTT. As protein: CASSQRATAAGEAFF.

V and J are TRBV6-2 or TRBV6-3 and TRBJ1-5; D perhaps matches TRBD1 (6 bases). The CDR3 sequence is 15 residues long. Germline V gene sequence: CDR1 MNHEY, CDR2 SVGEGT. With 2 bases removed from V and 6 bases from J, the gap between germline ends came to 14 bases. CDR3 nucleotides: TGTGCCAGCAGTTACCAGGGGACACGTATTCAGCCCCAGCATTTT. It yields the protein CASSYQGTRIQPQHF.

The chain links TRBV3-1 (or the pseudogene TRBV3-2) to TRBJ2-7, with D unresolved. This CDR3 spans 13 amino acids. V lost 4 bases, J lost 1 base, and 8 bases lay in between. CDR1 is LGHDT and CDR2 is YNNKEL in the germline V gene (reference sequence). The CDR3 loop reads CASSPFQSYEQYF. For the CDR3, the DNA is TGTGCCAGCAGCCCATTTCAGTCCTACGAGCAGTACTTC.

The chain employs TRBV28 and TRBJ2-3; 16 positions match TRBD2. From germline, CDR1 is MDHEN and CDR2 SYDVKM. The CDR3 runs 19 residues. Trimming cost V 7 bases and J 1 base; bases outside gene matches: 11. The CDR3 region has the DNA TGTGCCAGCATCGTCTCGGGACTAGCGGGGGGGCAGGGCACAGATACGCAGTATTTT. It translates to CASIVSGLAGGQGTDTQYF.

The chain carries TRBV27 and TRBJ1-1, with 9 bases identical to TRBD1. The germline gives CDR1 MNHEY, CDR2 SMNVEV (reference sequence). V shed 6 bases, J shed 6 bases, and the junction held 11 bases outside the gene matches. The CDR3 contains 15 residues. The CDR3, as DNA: TGTGCCAGCAGCCGACAGGGGGACGGAGGGGCTGAAGCTTTCTTT. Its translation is CASSRQGDGGAEAFF.

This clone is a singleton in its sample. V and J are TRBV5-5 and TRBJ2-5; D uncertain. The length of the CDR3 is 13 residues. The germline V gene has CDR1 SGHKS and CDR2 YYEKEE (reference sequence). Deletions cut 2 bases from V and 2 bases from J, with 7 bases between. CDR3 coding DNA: TGTGCCAGCAGCTTTCAGAGGCAAGAGACCCAGTACTTC. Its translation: CASSFQRQETQYF.

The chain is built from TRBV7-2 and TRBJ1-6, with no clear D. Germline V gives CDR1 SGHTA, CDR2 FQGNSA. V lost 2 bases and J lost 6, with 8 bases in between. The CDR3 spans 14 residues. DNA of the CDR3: TGTGCCAGCAGCTTACAACTGAGTAATTCACCCCTCCACTTT. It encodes CASSLQLSNSPLHF.

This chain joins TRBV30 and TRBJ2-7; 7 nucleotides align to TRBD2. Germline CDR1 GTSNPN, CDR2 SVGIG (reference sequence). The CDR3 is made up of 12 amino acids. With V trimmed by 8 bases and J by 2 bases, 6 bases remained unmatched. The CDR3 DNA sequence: TGTGCCCTGGCGGGAGTTACCTACGAGCAGTACTTC. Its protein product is CALAGVTYEQYF.

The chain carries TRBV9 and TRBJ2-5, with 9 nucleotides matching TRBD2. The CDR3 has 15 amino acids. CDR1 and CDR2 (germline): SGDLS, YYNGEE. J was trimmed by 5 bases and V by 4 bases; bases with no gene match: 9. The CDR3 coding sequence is TGTGCCAGCAGCCCACGAGCGGGAGGTGGTGAGACCCAGTACTTC. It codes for CASSPRAGGGETQYF.

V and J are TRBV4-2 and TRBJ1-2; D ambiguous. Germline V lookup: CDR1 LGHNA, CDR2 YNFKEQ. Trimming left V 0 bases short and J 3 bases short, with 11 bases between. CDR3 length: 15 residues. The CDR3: CASSQEEELDYGYTF. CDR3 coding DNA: TGTGCCAGCAGCCAAGAAGAAGAGCTAGACTATGGCTACACCTTC.

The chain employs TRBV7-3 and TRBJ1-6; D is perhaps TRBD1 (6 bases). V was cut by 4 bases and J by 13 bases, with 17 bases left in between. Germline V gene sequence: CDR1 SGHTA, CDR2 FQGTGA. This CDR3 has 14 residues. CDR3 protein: CASSYNTGHRPLHF. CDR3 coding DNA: TGTGCCAGCAGCTACAATACGGGACACCGGCCCCTCCACTTT.

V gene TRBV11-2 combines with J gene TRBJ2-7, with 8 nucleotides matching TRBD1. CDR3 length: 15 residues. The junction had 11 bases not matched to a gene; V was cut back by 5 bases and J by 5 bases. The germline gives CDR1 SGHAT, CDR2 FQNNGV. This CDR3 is CASSAGQGITHEQYF. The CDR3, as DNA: TGTGCCAGCAGCGCAGGACAGGGAATTACCCACGAGCAGTACTTC.

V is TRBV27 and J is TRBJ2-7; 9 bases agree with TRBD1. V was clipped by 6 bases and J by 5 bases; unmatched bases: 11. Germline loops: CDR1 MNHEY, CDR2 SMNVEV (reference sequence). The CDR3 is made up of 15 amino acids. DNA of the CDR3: TGTGCCAGCAGCGATCCACCCGGGACAGGGAACGAGCAGTACTTC. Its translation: CASSDPPGTGNEQYF.

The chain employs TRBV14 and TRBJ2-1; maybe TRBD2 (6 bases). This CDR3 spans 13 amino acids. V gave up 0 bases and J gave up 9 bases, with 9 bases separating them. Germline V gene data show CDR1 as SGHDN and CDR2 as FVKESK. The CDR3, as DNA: TGTGCCAGCAGCCAAGATGCGGGGCGTGAGCAGTTCTTC. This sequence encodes CASSQDAGREQFF. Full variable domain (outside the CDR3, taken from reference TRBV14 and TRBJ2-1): EAGVTQFPSHSVIEKGQTVTLRCDPISGHDNLYWYRRVMGKEIKFLLHFVKESKQDESGMPNNRFLAERTGGTYSTLKVQPAELEDSGVYFCASSQDAGREQFFGPGTRLTVL.

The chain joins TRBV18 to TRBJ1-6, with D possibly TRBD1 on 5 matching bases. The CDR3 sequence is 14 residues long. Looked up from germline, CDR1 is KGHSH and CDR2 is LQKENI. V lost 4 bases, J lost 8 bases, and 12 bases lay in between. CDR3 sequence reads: CASSQGNDYSPLHF. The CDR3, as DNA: TGTGCCAGCTCACAGGGGAATGATTATTCACCCCTCCACTTT.

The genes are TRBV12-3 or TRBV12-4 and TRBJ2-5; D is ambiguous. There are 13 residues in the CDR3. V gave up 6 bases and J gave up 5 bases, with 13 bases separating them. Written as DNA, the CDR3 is TGTGCCAGCAGCTTGGATAGGCGGGAGACCCAGTACTTC. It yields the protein CASSLDRRETQYF.

The CDR3 here is CASSLAPGAGPNEQYF. The CDR3 DNA follows: TGTGCCAGCAGCTTGGCGCCTGGGGCAGGACCTAACGAGCAGTACTTC. The chain is built from TRBV5-5 and TRBJ2-7, with D possibly being TRBD1 (5 bases). V dropped 0 bases and J dropped 5 bases, with 18 bases sitting between them. The CDR3 is made up of 16 amino acids. CDR1 and CDR2 (germline): SGHKS, YYEKEE (reference sequence).

CDR3 protein: CASSTSPGTAAYEQYF. The DNA for the CDR3 is TGTGCCAGCAGCACTTCTCCCGGGACAGCAGCCTACGAGCAGTACTTC. The chain has TRBV7-2 and TRBJ2-7; 7 bases agree with TRBD1. J lost 2 bases, V lost 5 bases, and 12 bases had no gene match. Germline-derived CDR1 and CDR2 are SGHTA and FQGNSA. The CDR3 loop spans 16 amino acids.

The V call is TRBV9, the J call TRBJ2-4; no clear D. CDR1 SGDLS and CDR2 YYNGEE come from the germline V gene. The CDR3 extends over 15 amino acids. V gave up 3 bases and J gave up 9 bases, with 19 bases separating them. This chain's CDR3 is CASSASGSPGSIQYF. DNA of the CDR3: TGTGCCAGCAGCGCCTCCGGGTCTCCCGGGTCCATTCAGTACTTC.

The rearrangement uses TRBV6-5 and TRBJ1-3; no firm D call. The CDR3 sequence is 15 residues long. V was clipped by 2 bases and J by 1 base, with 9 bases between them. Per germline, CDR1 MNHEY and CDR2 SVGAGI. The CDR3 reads CASSYVGRSGNTIYF. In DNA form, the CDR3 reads TGTGCCAGCAGTTACGTGGGGAGGTCTGGAAACACCATATATTTT.

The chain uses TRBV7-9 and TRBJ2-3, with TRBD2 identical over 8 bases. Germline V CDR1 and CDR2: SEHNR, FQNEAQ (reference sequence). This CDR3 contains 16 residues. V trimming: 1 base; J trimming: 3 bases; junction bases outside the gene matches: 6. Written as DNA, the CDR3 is TGTGCCAGCAGCTTAGAAAGGACTAGCCGAACAGATACGCAGTATTTT. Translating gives CASSLERTSRTDTQYF.

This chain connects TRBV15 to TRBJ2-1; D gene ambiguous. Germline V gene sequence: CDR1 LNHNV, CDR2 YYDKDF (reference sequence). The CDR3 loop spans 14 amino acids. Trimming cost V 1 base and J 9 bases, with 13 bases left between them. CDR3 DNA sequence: TGTGCCACCAGCAGAGGAGCTTCATTCGGTGAGCAGTTCTTC. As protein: CATSRGASFGEQFF. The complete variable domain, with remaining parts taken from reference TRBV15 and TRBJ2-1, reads DAMVIQNPRYQVTQFGKPVTLSCSQTLNHNVMYWYQQKSSQAPKLLFHYYDKDFNNEADTPDNFQSRRPNTSFCFLDIRSPGLGDTAMYLCATSRGASFGEQFFGPGTRLTVL.

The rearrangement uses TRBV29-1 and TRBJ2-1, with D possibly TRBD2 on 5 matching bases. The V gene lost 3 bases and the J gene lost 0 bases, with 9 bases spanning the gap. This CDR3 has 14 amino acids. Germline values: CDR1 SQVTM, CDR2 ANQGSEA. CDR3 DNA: TGCAGCGTTGAGGAGGTTAGCTCCTACAATGAGCAGTTCTTC. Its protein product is CSVEEVSSYNEQFF.

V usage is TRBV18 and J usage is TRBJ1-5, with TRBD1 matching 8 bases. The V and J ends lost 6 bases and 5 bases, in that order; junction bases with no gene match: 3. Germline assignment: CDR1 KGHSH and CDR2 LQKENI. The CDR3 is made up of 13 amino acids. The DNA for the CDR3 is TGTGCCAGCTCGACAGGGGATGATCAGCCCCAGCATTTT. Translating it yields CASSTGDDQPQHF.